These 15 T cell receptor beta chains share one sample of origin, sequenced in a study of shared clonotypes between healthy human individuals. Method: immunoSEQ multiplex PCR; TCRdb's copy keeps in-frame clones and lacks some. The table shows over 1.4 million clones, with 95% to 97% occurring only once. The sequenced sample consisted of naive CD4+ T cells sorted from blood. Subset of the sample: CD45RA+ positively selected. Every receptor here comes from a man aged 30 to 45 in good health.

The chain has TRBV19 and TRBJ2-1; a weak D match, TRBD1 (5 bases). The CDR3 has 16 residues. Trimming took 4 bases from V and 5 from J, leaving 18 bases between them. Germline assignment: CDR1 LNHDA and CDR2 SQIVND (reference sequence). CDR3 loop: CASSNWTLSVDNEQFF. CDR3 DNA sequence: TGTGCCAGTAGTAATTGGACACTATCTGTAGACAATGAGCAGTTCTTC.

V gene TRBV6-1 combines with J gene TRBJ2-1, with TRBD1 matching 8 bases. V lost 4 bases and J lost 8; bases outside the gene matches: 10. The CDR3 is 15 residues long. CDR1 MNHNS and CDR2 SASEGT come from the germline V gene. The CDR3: CASSGRQGILDEQFF. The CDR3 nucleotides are TGTGCCAGCAGTGGAAGACAGGGGATTCTGGATGAGCAGTTCTTC.

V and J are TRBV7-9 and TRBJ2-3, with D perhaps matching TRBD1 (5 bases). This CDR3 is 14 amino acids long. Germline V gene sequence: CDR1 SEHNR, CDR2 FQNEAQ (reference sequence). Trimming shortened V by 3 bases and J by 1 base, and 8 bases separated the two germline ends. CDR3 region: CASSLSQGTDTQYF. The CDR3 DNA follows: TGTGCCAGCAGCTTGTCACAGGGCACAGATACGCAGTATTTT. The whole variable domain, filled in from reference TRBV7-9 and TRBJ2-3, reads DTGVSQNPRHKITKRGQNVTFRCDPISEHNRLYWYRQTLGQGPEFLTYFQNEAQLEKSRLLSDRFSAERPKGSFSTLEIQRTEQGDSAMYLCASSLSQGTDTQYFGPGTRLTVL.

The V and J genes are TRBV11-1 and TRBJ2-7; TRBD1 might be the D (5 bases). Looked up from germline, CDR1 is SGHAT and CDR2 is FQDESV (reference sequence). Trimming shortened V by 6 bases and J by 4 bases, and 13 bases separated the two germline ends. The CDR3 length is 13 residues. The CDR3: CASSEGHRYEQYF. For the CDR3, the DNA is TGTGCCAGCAGTGAAGGACACCGATACGAGCAGTACTTC.

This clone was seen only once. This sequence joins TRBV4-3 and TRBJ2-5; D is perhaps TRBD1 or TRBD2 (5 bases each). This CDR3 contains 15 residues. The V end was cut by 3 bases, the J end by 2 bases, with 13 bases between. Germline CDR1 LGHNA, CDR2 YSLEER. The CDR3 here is CASSHPGRQQETQYF. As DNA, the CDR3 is TGCGCCAGCAGCCATCCGGGACGTCAGCAAGAGACCCAGTACTTC.

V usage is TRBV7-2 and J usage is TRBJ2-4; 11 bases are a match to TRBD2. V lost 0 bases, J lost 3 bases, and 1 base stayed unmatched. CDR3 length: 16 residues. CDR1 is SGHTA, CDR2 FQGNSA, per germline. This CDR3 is CASSLAGTSGKNIQYF. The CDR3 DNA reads TGTGCCAGCAGCTTAGCGGGGACTAGCGGCAAAAACATTCAGTACTTC. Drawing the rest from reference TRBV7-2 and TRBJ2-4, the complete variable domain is GAGVSQSPSNKVTEKGKDVELRCDPISGHTALYWYRQSLGQGLEFLIYFQGNSAPDKSGLPSDRFSAERTGGSVSTLTIQRTQQEDSAVYLCASSLAGTSGKNIQYFGAGTRLSVL.

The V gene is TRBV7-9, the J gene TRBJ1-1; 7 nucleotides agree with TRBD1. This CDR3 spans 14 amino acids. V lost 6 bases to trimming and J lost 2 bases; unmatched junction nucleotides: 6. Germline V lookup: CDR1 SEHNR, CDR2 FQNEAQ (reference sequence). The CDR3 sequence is CASSDRVVNTEAFF. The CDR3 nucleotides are TGTGCCAGCAGTGACAGGGTGGTCAACACTGAAGCTTTCTTT.

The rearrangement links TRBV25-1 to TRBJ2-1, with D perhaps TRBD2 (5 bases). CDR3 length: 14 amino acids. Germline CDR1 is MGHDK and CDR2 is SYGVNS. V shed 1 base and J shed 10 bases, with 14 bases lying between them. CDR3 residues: CASSESRRADEQFF. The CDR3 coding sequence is TGTGCCAGCAGTGAATCCCGGCGGGCAGACGAGCAGTTCTTC.

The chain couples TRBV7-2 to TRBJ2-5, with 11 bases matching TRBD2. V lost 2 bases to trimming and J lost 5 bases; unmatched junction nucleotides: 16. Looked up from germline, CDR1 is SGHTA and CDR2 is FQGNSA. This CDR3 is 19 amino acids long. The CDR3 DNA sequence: TGTGCCAGCAGCTTACCAATAGCCCGGCCGGCTAGCGGGAGGGAGACCCAGTACTTC. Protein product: CASSLPIARPASGRETQYF.

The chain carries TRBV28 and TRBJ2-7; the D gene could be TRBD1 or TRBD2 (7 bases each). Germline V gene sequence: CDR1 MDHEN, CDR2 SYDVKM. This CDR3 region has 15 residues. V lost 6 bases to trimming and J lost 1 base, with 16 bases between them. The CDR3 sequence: CASSLAGDRSYEQYF. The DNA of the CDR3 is TGTGCCAGCAGCCTCGCGGGGGACAGATCCTACGAGCAGTACTTC. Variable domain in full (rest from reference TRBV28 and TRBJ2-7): DVKVTQSSRYLVKRTGEKVFLECVQDMDHENMFWYRQDPGLGLRLIYFSYDVKMKEKGDIPEGYSVSREKKERFSLILESASTNQTSMYLCASSLAGDRSYEQYFGPGTRLTVT.

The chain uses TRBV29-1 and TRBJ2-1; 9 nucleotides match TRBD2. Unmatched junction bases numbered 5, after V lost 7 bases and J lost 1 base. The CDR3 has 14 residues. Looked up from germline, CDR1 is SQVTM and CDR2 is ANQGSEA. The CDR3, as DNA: TGCAGCGGCGCTAGCGGGAATTCCTACAATGAGCAGTTCTTC. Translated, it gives CSGASGNSYNEQFF.

CDR3 nucleotides: TGTGCCAGTAGTATAAGGGGGAGGGCCTATATGGGCAATGAGCAGTTCTTC. Protein: CASSIRGRAYMGNEQFF. J is TRBJ2-1 and V is TRBV19; weak D call: TRBD2 (7 bases). V lost 2 bases to trimming and J lost 6 bases, with 20 bases between them. Germline CDR1 LNHDA, CDR2 SQIVND (reference sequence). The CDR3 is made up of 17 amino acids. Using reference TRBV19 and TRBJ2-1 for the parts outside the CDR3, the full variable domain is DGGITQSPKYLFRKEGQNVTLSCEQNLNHDAMYWYRQDPGQGLRLIYYSQIVNDFQKGDIAEGYSVSREKKESFPLTVTSAQKNPTAFYLCASSIRGRAYMGNEQFFGPGTRLTVL.

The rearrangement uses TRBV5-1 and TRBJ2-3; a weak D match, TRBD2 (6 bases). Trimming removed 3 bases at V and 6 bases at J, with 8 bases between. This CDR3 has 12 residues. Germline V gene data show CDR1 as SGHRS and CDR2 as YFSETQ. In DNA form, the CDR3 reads TGCGCCAGCAGCTGGGGGGAGGATACGCAGTATTTT. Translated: CASSWGEDTQYF.

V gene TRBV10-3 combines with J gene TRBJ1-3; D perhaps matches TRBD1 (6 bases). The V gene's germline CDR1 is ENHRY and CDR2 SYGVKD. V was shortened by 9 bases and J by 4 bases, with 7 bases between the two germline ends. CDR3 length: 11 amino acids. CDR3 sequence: CAIGQGNTIYF. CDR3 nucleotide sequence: TGTGCCATTGGACAGGGAAACACCATATATTTT.

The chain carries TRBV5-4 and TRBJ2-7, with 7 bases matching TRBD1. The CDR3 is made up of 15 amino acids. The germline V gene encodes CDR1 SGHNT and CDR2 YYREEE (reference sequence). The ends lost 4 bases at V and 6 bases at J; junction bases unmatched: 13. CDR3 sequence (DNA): TGTGCCAGCAGCCCAGGACAGGTCGCTAATCTCGAGCAGTACTTC. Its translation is CASSPGQVANLEQYF.